This T cell receptor (beta chain) was documented in a study of T cell responses to AZD1222 COVID-19 vaccine. Points on this clone: Its antigen is as yet unknown.

Sequencing used immunoSEQ multiplex PCR; TCRdb keeps in-frame clones, though not all of them. The table has 90,000 to 95,000 clones, more than 70% seen once. Whole-study results and caveats: Among the donors, most were white British and more were female, and clonal diversity was possibly underestimated. Spike-specific TCR breadth and depth both grew after two AZD1222 doses.

The source was peripheral blood, collected on day 0 of AZD1222 vaccination. This TCR was recovered from an adult in good health.

The CDR3: CASSSLRGANEKLFF. DNA for the CDR3: TGTGCCAGTAGCTCGCTGCGGGGAGCTAATGAAAAACTGTTTTTT. V usage is TRBV19 and J usage is TRBJ1-4; no firm D call. The V gene's germline CDR1 is LNHDA and CDR2 SQIVND (reference sequence). The CDR3 has 15 residues. The V and J ends lost 6 bases and 3 bases respectively, with 14 bases between them.